The T cell receptor (beta chain) under discussion was sequenced for a study of CXCR3-negative and CXCR3-positive naive CD8 T cells. Overall study results and limits: Diversity proved comparably high across both naive subsets and much lower in memory CD8+ cells. CXCR3-positive naive cells had more hydrophobic TRB CDR3s than CXCR3-negative naive cells.

Germline V gene data show CDR1 as SGHRS and CDR2 as YFSETQ. This CDR3 is 16 amino acids long. Researchers prepared the TRB cDNA libraries using 5' RACE with UMI labels. One entry per CDR3 protein, without DNA, is what TCRdb gives after re-calling the 5' RACE reads. Listed are some 140,000 distinct CDR3 sequences; roughly 0.41% falls within the top ten. A note on this clonotype: Its antigen is still unknown.

The sequence came from a human donor in good health. Some clones in this sample may be carry-over from other donors' samples. The chain employs TRBV5-1 and TRBJ2-7; TCRdb lists TRBD1, though no DNA is available to test this call. The sequenced sample consisted of naive CXCR3+ CD8+ T cells from blood. The subset is: CD45RO-CCR7+CD27+CD95- naive CD8+ T cells expressing CXCR3 (TNR3+). CDR3 residues: CATSAGTGVVSYEQYF. Complete variable domain (other parts from reference TRBV5-1 and TRBJ2-7): KAGVTQTPRYLIKTRGQQVTLSCSPISGHRSVSWYQQTPGQGLQFLFEYFSETQRNKGNFPGRFSGRQFSNSRSEMNVSTLELGDSALYLCATSAGTGVVSYEQYFGPGTRLTVT.